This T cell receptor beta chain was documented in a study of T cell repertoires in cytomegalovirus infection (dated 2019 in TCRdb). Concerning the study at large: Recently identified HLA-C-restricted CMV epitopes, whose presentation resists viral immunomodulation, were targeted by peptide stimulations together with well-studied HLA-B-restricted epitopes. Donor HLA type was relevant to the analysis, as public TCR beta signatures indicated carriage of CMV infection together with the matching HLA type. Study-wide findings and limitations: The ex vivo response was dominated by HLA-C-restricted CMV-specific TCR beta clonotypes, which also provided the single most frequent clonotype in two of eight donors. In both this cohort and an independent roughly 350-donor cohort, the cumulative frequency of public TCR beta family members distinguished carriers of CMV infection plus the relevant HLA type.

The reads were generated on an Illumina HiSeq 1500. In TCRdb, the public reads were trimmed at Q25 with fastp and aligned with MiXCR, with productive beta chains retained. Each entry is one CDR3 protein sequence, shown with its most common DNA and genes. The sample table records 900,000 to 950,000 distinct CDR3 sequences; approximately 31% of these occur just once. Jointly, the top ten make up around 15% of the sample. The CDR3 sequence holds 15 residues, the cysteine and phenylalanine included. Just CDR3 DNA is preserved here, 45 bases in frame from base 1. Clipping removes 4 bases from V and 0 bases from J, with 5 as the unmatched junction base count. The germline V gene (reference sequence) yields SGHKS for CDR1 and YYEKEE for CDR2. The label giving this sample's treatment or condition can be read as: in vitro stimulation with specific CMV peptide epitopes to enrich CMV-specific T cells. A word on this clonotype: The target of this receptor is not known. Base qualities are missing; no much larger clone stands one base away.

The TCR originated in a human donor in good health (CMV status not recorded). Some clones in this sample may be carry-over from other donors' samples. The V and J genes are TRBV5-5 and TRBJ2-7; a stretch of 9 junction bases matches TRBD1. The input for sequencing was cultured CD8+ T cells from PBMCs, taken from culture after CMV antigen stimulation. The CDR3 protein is CASSLGTGISYEQYF. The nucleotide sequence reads TGTGCCAGCAGCCTAGGGACAGGGATCTCCTACGAGCAGTACTTC.